The clone carrying this TCR beta chain was counted once. This CDR3 spans 13 amino acids. This sample was taken from a study of control samples from healthy donors and cancer patients. Produced via immunoSEQ multiplex PCR; TCRdb's table is partial and in-frame only. Of more than 95,000 clones listed, more than 75% are singletons. The sequenced sample consisted of blood. This TCR was recovered from a man between 35 and 55 years old in good health. The chain joins TRBV21-1 to TRBJ2-5; the table's TRBD1 call for D was not verified on the DNA. TRBV21-1 is an annotated pseudogene. The CDR3 loop reads CASPTGDGETQYF. As DNA, the CDR3 is TGTGCCAGTCCGACAGGGGACGGTGAGACCCAGTACTTC.